The rows below give T cell receptor beta chains drawn from one sample of a study of cytomegalovirus exposure and HLA in healthy donors. This table comes from immunoSEQ multiplex PCR, and its TCRdb copy is limited to in-frame clones, with some not included. The sample lists around 91,000 clones, around 79% seen once, with 4.5% to 5.5% in the top ten. The sample taken for sequencing was PBMCs. These receptors originate from a woman aged 40 to 50 in good health and CMV-seropositive. CDR3s include the opening cysteine and the closing phenylalanine or tryptophan. Fields, in order: clone size, V gene, J gene, D gene, CDR3 DNA, CDR3 protein. The D gene is left open where the match is weak. The size field is filled for only some rows; it gives once, few, many or a size class.

size: .
V: TRBV7-2
J: TRBJ2-3
D: .
DNA: TGTGCCAGCACCGCAGGCACAGATACGCAGTATTTT
CDR3: CASTAGTDTQYF

size: .
V: TRBV4-2
J: TRBJ2-3
D: .
DNA: TGTGCCAGCAGCCAGGCCACAATGTGGGGGGTGGGCACAGATACGCAGTATTTT
CDR3: CASSQATMWGVGTDTQYF

size: .
V: TRBV2
J: TRBJ2-2
D: .
DNA: TGTGCCAGCAGCGAGGGACAGCGGGACACCGGGGAGCTGTTTTTT
CDR3: CASSEGQRDTGELFF

size: few
V: TRBV19
J: TRBJ2-1
D: .
DNA: TGTGCCAGTAGGGGGCCCTCCTACAATGAGCAGTTCTTC
CDR3: CASRGPSYNEQFF

size: .
V: TRBV5-6
J: TRBJ1-5
D: .
DNA: TGTGCCAGCAGCTTGGAGGGGCTTGGCAATCAGCCCCAGCATTTT
CDR3: CASSLEGLGNQPQHF

size: .
V: TRBV4-3
J: TRBJ2-3
D: .
DNA: TGCGCCAGCAGCCAAGACCGAGGGAGCACAGATACGCAGTATTTT
CDR3: CASSQDRGSTDTQYF

size: few
V: TRBV19
J: TRBJ2-6
D: .
DNA: TGTGCCAGTAGTCCGGGCGCAGGGAACTCTGGGGCCAACGTCCTGACTTTC
CDR3: CASSPGAGNSGANVLTF

size: few
V: TRBV6-4
J: TRBJ1-1
D: .
DNA: TGTGCCAGCAGTGCAGGATTTGGGTCTGAAGCTTTCTTT
CDR3: CASSAGFGSEAFF

size: .
V: TRBV2
J: TRBJ1-3
D: TRBD1
DNA: TGTGCCAGTGCCAGGGGGGGAAACACCATATATTTT
CDR3: CASARGGNTIYF

size: .
V: TRBV29-1
J: TRBJ1-1
D: .
DNA: TGCAGCGTTGAAGTCAGGGCGGCGGGAACTGAAGCTTTCTTT
CDR3: CSVEVRAAGTEAFF

size: once
V: TRBV19
J: TRBJ2-2
D: TRBD1
DNA: TGTGCCAGTAGTATATCCGGGACAGGGTTCACCGGGGAGCTGTTTTTT
CDR3: CASSISGTGFTGELFF

size: .
V: TRBV6-4
J: TRBJ2-7
D: .
DNA: TGTGCCAGCAGTGACAAGAAGAGGCCACCCTACGGGCAGTACTTC
CDR3: CASSDKKRPPYGQYF

size: .
V: TRBV18
J: TRBJ2-3
D: .
DNA: TGTGCCAGCTCATACACTAGCTCCTCCACAGATACGCAGTATTTT
CDR3: CASSYTSSSTDTQYF